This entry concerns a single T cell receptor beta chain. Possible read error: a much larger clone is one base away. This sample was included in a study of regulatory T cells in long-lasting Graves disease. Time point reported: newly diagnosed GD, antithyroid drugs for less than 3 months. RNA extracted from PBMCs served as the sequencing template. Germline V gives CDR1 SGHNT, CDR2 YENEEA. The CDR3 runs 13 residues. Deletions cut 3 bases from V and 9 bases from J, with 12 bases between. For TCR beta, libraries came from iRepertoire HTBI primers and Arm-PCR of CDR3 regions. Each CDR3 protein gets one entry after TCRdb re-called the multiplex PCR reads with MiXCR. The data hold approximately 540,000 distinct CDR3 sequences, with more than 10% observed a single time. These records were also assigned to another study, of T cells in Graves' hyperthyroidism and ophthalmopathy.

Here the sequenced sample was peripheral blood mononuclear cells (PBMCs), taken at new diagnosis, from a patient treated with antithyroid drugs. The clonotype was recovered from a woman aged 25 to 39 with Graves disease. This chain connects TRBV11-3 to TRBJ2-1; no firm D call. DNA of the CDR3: TGTGCCAGCAGCTTTGGCTTGAGTTTTGAGCAGTTCTTC. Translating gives CASSFGLSFEQFF.